This passage covers 26 T cell receptor beta chains from one sample sequenced in a study of shared clonotypes between healthy human individuals. Data came from immunoSEQ multiplex PCR; TCRdb stores just in-frame clones and leaves some out. The sample has about 1 million clones, under 80% seen once; the top ten hold 1.4% to 1.5%. Sequencing was done on a sample of memory CD4+ T cells sorted from blood. Subset indicated: CD45RA-negative fraction. The receptors were gathered from a man younger than 35 in good health.

As to this clone: The sample carries other DNA sequences with the same CDR3. The V gene is TRBV10-3, the J gene TRBJ2-7; perhaps TRBD1 as D (6 bases). CDR3 size: 14 residues. Germline assignment: CDR1 ENHRY and CDR2 SYGVKD. Deletions cut 0 bases from V and 3 bases from J, with 9 bases between. CDR3 in amino acids: CAISESGQGYEQYF. DNA of the CDR3: TGTGCCATCAGTGAGTCGGGACAAGGCTACGAGCAGTACTTC.

This chain connects TRBV27 to TRBJ1-5; D ambiguous. Deletions cut 5 bases from V and 0 bases from J, with 20 bases between. Germline lookup yields CDR1 MNHEY and CDR2 SMNVEV (reference sequence). The CDR3 consists of 18 residues. The CDR3 DNA reads as TGTGCCAGCAGTCCAATTTCCCCACAGATTTATAGCAATCAGCCCCAGCATTTT. This gives the protein CASSPISPQIYSNQPQHF.

The J gene is TRBJ1-4, the V gene TRBV5-8; 7 nucleotides line up with TRBD1. CDR3 length equals 14 residues. J lost 3 bases, V lost 4 bases, and 3 bases had no gene match. In germline, CDR1 is SGHTS, CDR2 YDEGEE. The CDR3 sequence is CASSETGPNEKLFF. In nucleotides, the CDR3 is TGTGCCAGCAGCGAGACAGGGCCTAATGAAAAACTGTTTTTT. The full variable domain, with the rest looked up from reference TRBV5-8 and TRBJ1-4, is EAGVTQSPTHLIKTRGQQATLRCSPISGHTSVYWYQQALGLGLQFLLWYDEGEERNRGNFPPRFSGRQFPNYSSELNVNALELEDSALYLCASSETGPNEKLFFGSGTQLSVL.

The chain uses TRBV19 and TRBJ2-7; 7 bases agree with TRBD1. V lost 6 bases and J lost 0; bases outside the gene matches: 8. The germline CDR1 and CDR2 sequences are LNHDA and SQIVND (reference sequence). CDR3 length: 15 residues. CDR3 amino acids: CASRSLTGASYEQYF. Written as DNA, the CDR3 is TGTGCCAGTAGGAGTCTAACAGGGGCCTCCTACGAGCAGTACTTC.

The chain carries TRBV15 and TRBJ2-7, with D perhaps matching TRBD1 or TRBD2 (5 bases each). From germline, CDR1 is LNHNV and CDR2 YYDKDF (reference sequence). Trimming shortened V by 5 bases and J by 2 bases, and 16 bases separated the two germline ends. CDR3 length: 15 residues. The chain's CDR3 is CATSPSSGRTYEQYF. The CDR3 DNA reads TGTGCCACCAGCCCTTCTTCGGGACGGACCTACGAGCAGTACTTC.

The genes are TRBV6-5 and TRBJ1-6; D is unresolved. CDR3 length: 15 residues. V gave up 6 bases and J gave up 7 bases, with 16 bases separating them. The germline CDR1 and CDR2 sequences are MNHEY and SVGAGI. CDR3 in amino acids: CASRIDRAGNSPLHF. The CDR3 DNA is TGTGCCAGCAGAATAGACCGGGCCGGCAATTCACCCCTCCACTTT.

The chain couples TRBV6-5 to TRBJ2-7; 15 nucleotides align to TRBD2. Germline values: CDR1 MNHEY, CDR2 SVGAGI. This CDR3 has 15 amino acids. The junction had 6 bases not matched to a gene; V was cut back by 7 bases and J by 5 bases. The CDR3 DNA follows: TGTGCCAGCATGGGGACTAGCGGGAGGAAACACGAGCAGTACTTC. Encoded protein: CASMGTSGRKHEQYF.

This clone has just a few counts. The chain has TRBV6-1 and TRBJ1-2, with 7 bases lining up with TRBD1. Germline V lookup: CDR1 MNHNS, CDR2 SASEGT. The CDR3 spans 14 residues. V shed 5 bases and J 4 bases; nucleotides not matched to a gene: 7. CDR3 sequence (DNA): TGTGCCAGCAGTCCCCAGACAGGGAGCTATGGCTACACCTTC. It codes for CASSPQTGSYGYTF.

The chain joins TRBV9 to TRBJ1-2; D is possibly TRBD1 (6 bases). Germline V CDR1 and CDR2: SGDLS, YYNGEE. The CDR3 totals 14 residues. The V end was cut by 1 base, the J end by 7 bases, with 14 bases between. The DNA for the CDR3 is TGTGCCAGCAGCGTAAGCCCGGGGGGCTTTGGCTACACCTTC. Its translation: CASSVSPGGFGYTF.

The V call is TRBV6-1, the J call TRBJ2-1, with 8 bases that match TRBD2. Germline-derived CDR1 and CDR2 are MNHNS and SASEGT. The CDR3 is 16 amino acids. V trimming: 0 bases; J trimming: 6 bases; junction bases outside the gene matches: 7. Here the CDR3 DNA reads TGTGCCAGCAGTGAAGCTTCGGCGGGGGGATTCAATGAGCAGTTCTTC. Protein sequence: CASSEASAGGFNEQFF.

This clone occurred many times. The chain carries TRBV7-2 and TRBJ2-1, with 7 nucleotides matching TRBD2. The CDR3 runs to 15 residues. After removal of 4 bases from V and 5 bases from J, the junction contained 8 bases not matched to a gene. Per the germline V gene, CDR1 is SGHTA and CDR2 is FQGNSA. The CDR3 here is CASSSGLVRNNEQFF. In DNA, the CDR3 is TGTGCCAGCAGCTCCGGACTAGTGAGAAACAATGAGCAGTTCTTC.

The rearrangement links TRBV30 to TRBJ1-1; D ambiguous. V shed 3 bases and J shed 4 bases, with 12 bases lying between them. The germline V gene has CDR1 GTSNPN and CDR2 SVGIG (reference sequence). The CDR3 contains 13 residues. The CDR3 DNA reads as TGTGCCTGGAGAGTGGGAGCGGGCACTGAAGCTTTCTTT. This gives the protein CAWRVGAGTEAFF.

The rearrangement links TRBV7-2 to TRBJ1-3, with D perhaps matching TRBD1 (6 bases). Germline assignment: CDR1 SGHTA and CDR2 FQGNSA. This CDR3 contains 17 residues. V was pared by 1 base and J by 0 bases, with 13 bases between. The CDR3 region has the DNA TGTGCCAGCAGCTTAGAACAGGGTTGGGTCTCTGGAAACACCATATATTTT. Encoded protein: CASSLEQGWVSGNTIYF.

The J gene is TRBJ1-5, the V gene TRBV27, with D perhaps matching TRBD1 (6 bases). The CDR3 covers 15 residues. Germline V CDR1 and CDR2: MNHEY, SMNVEV (reference sequence). V was shortened by 2 bases and J by 6 bases, with 14 bases between the two germline ends. CDR3 in amino acids: CASSLNTGLGQPQHF. The DNA for the CDR3 is TGTGCCAGCAGTTTAAATACAGGGTTGGGTCAGCCCCAGCATTTT.

The rearrangement joins TRBV27 to TRBJ1-3; D call uncertain. Per germline, CDR1 MNHEY and CDR2 SMNVEV (reference sequence). V was shortened by 5 bases and J by 0 bases, with 23 bases between the two germline ends. This CDR3 comprises 19 residues. The CDR3 DNA reads TGTGCCAGCAGTAGATCACCGGGCCCCTTTGCTTCCTCTGGAAACACCATATATTTT. This sequence encodes CASSRSPGPFASSGNTIYF.

Comments on this clone: A read error is likely here: a far larger clone is one base away. The sample carries other DNA sequences with the same CDR3. The gene calls are TRBV5-7 and TRBJ1-1; D gene uncertain. TRBV5-7 is marked as an open reading frame, function uncertain. CDR3 length equals 13 residues. DNA for the CDR3: TGTGCCAGCAGCGTTGGAAGGGTACGGTTCTGGCTCTTT. Its protein is CASSVGRVRFWLF.

This rearrangement joins TRBV7-2 to TRBJ2-6; D perhaps matches TRBD2 (6 bases). The V end was cut by 5 bases, the J end by 2 bases, with 13 bases between. CDR1 is SGHTA, CDR2 FQGNSA, per germline. This CDR3 region has 16 residues. CDR3 sequence: CASSPRGGAGANVLTF. The CDR3 DNA is TGTGCCAGCAGCCCCCGCGGAGGGGCTGGGGCCAACGTCCTGACTTTC.

This chain links TRBV25-1 with TRBJ2-3; D perhaps matches TRBD2 (6 bases). From germline, CDR1 is MGHDK and CDR2 SYGVNS. V was shortened by 1 base and J by 3 bases, with 11 bases between the two germline ends. This CDR3 has 15 residues. The CDR3 DNA sequence: TGTGCCAGCAGTGAATCACGGGGGACTACAGATACGCAGTATTTT. This sequence encodes CASSESRGTTDTQYF.

The chain carries TRBV9 and TRBJ1-2; weak D call: TRBD1 (6 bases). In germline, CDR1 is SGDLS, CDR2 YYNGEE. V was cut by 0 bases and J by 4 bases, with 13 bases left in between. This CDR3 is built from 15 residues. The CDR3, as DNA: TGTGCCAGCAGCGTAGGAGGGGGGCTGGGCTATGGCTACACCTTC. It encodes CASSVGGGLGYGYTF.

On this clone: The sample holds other DNA sequences that translate to the same CDR3. The chain carries TRBV7-2 and TRBJ2-3; no firm D call. V was cut by 3 bases and J by 5 bases, with 6 bases left in between. CDR1 and CDR2 (germline): SGHTA, FQGNSA. This CDR3 has 12 amino acids. This chain's CDR3 is CASSFQRDTQYF. CDR3 nucleotides: TGTGCCAGCAGCTTCCAGCGAGATACGCAGTATTTT.

The chain joins TRBV2 to TRBJ1-1, with a weak D call TRBD1 (5 bases). Looked up from germline, CDR1 is SNHLY and CDR2 is FYNNEI. The germline V and J ends were trimmed by 5 bases and 1 base, with 17 bases remaining between them. The CDR3 has 16 residues. CDR3 sequence: CASSNGGVGGNTEAFF. The CDR3 coding sequence is TGTGCCAGCAGTAATGGGGGGGTTGGAGGGAACACTGAAGCTTTCTTT.

This clone appeared a single time. This chain uses TRBV5-4 with TRBJ1-3, with unresolved D. Looked up from germline, CDR1 is SGHNT and CDR2 is YYREEE (reference sequence). The CDR3 spans 15 residues. V shed 1 base and J shed 0 bases, with 8 bases lying between them. The CDR3 here is CASSLNGISGNTIYF. CDR3 in DNA: TGTGCCAGCAGCTTGAACGGGATCTCTGGAAACACCATATATTTT.

This rearrangement joins TRBV7-2 to TRBJ2-5, with D maybe TRBD1 (5 bases). Germline CDR1 reads SGHTA; CDR2 reads FQGNSA. The CDR3 covers 14 residues. V was trimmed by 5 bases and J by 4 bases, leaving 14 bases between them. The chain's CDR3 is CASSSGAVRETQYF. Here the CDR3 DNA reads TGTGCCAGCAGCAGTGGGGCGGTTCGAGAGACCCAGTACTTC.

The genes are TRBV4-3 and TRBJ2-5; TRBD2 matches at 8 bases. Germline CDR1 and CDR2: LGHNA and YSLEER. CDR3 length: 16 residues. With 0 bases clipped from V and 5 bases from J, the junction kept 8 bases outside the gene matches. The CDR3: CASSQDTGRASETQYF. As DNA, the CDR3 is TGCGCCAGCAGCCAAGATACCGGGAGGGCCAGCGAGACCCAGTACTTC.

The rearrangement uses TRBV10-1 and TRBJ1-4, with 8 bases matching TRBD1. The V segment lost 4 bases and the J segment 5 bases; nucleotides outside the gene matches: 0. Per germline, CDR1 WNHNN and CDR2 SYGVQD (reference sequence). This CDR3 region has 13 residues. The CDR3 DNA reads TGCGCCAGCAGTGGACAGGGGAATGAAAAACTGTTTTTT. As protein: CASSGQGNEKLFF.

The chain combines TRBV11-2 with TRBJ2-3; 13 bases match TRBD2. V shed 0 bases and J 5 bases; nucleotides not matched to a gene: 11. Germline V CDR1 and CDR2: SGHAT, FQNNGV. The CDR3 contains 19 residues. CDR3 sequence (DNA): TGTGCCAGCAGCTTAGACCACCCCGGACTAGCGGGAGCGCTAGATACGCAGTATTTT. Protein: CASSLDHPGLAGALDTQYF. Using reference TRBV11-2 and TRBJ2-3 for the parts outside the CDR3, the full variable domain is EAGVAQSPRYKIIEKRQSVAFWCNPISGHATLYWYQQILGQGPKLLIQFQNNGVVDDSQLPKDRFSAERLKGVDSTLKIQPAKLEDSAVYLCASSLDHPGLAGALDTQYFGPGTRLTVL.